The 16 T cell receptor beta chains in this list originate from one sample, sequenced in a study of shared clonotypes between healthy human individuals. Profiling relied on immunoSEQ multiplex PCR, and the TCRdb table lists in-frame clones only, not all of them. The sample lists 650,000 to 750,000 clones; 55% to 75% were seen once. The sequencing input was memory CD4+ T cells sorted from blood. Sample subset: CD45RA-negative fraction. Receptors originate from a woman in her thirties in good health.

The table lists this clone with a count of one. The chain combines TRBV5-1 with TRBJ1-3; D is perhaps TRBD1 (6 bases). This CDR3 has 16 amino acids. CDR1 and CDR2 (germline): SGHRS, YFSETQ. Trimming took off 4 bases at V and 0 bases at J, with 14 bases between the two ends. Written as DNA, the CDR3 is TGCGCCAGCAGCAGGACAGTCCAAGGCTCTGGAAACACCATATATTTT. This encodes CASSRTVQGSGNTIYF.

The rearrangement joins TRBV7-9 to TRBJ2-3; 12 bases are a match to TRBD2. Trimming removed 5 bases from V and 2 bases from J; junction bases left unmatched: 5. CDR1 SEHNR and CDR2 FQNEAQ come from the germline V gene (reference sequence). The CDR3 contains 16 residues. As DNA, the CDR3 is TGTGCCAGCAGCCGAGGACTAGCGGGATTCACAGATACGCAGTATTTT. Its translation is CASSRGLAGFTDTQYF. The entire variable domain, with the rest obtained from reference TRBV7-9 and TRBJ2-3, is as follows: DTGVSQNPRHKITKRGQNVTFRCDPISEHNRLYWYRQTLGQGPEFLTYFQNEAQLEKSRLLSDRFSAERPKGSFSTLEIQRTEQGDSAMYLCASSRGLAGFTDTQYFGPGTRLTVL.

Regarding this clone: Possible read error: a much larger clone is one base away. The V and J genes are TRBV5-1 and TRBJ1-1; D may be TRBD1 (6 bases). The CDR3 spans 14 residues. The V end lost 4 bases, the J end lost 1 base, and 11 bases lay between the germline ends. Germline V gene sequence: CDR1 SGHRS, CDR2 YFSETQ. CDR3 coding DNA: TGCGCCAGCAGCCGGGGACACGAGAACACTGAAGCTTTCTTT. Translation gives CASSRGHENTEAFF.

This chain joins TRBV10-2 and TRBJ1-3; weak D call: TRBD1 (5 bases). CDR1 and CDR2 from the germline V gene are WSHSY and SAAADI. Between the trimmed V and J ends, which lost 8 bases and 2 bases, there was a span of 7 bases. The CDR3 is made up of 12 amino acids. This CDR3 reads CASRDAGNTIYF. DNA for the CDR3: TGCGCCAGCCGGGACGCTGGAAACACCATATATTTT.

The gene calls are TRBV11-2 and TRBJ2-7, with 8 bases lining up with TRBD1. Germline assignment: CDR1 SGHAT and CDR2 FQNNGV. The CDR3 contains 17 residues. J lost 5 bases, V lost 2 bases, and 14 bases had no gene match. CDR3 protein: CASSLRLGTGIPHEQYF. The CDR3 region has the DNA TGTGCCAGCAGCTTACGCCTAGGGACAGGAATCCCCCACGAGCAGTACTTC.

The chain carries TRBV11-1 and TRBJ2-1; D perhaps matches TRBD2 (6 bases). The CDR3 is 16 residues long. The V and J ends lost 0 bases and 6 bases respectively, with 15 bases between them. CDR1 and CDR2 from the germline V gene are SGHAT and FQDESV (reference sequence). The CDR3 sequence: CASSLAVGLRRNEQFF. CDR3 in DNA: TGTGCCAGCAGCTTAGCGGTGGGACTGAGGCGCAATGAGCAGTTCTTC.

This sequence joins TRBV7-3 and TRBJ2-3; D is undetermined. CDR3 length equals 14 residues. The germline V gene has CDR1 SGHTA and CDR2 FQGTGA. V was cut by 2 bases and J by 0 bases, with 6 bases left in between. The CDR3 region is CASSLQSSTDTQYF. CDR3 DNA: TGTGCCAGCAGCTTACAGTCTAGCACAGATACGCAGTATTTT. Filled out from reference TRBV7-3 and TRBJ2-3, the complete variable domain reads GAGVSQTPSNKVTEKGKYVELRCDPISGHTALYWYRQSLGQGPEFLIYFQGTGAADDSGLPNDRFFAVRPEGSVSTLKIQRTERGDSAVYLCASSLQSSTDTQYFGPGTRLTVL.

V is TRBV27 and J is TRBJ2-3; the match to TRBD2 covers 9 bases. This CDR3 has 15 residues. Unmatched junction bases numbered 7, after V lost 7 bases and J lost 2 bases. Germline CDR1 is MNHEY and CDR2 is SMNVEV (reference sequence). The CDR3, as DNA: TGTGCCAGCAAATCTAGCGGGGCATACACAGATACGCAGTATTTT. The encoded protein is CASKSSGAYTDTQYF.

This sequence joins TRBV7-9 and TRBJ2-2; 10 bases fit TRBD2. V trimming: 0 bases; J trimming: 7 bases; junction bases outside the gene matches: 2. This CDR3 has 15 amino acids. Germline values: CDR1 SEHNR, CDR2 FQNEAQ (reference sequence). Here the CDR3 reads CASSLALAGLGELFF. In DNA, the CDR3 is TGTGCCAGCAGCTTAGCACTAGCGGGACTCGGGGAGCTGTTTTTT.

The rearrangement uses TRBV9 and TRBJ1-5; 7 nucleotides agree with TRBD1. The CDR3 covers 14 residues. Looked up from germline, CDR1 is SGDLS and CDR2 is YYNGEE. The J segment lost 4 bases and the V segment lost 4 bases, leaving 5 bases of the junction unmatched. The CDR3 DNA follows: TGTGCCAGCAGCCAGACAGGGATAAATCAGCCCCAGCATTTT. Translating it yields CASSQTGINQPQHF.

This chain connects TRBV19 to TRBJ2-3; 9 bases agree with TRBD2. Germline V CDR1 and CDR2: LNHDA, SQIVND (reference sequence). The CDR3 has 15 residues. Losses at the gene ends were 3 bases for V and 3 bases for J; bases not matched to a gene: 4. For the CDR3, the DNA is TGTGCCAGTAGTATTGGGACTAGCAGTACAGATACGCAGTATTTT. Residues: CASSIGTSSTDTQYF.

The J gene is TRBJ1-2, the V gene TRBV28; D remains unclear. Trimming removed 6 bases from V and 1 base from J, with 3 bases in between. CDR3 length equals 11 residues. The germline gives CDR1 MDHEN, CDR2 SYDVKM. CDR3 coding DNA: TGTGCCAGCAGGCGTAACTATGGCTACACCTTC. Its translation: CASRRNYGYTF.

The CDR3 loop reads CASSQGLAATGELFF. The CDR3 nucleotides read TGTGCCAGCAGCCAAGGACTAGCGGCCACCGGGGAGCTGTTTTTT. The chain couples TRBV7-7 to TRBJ2-2, with 10 bases that match TRBD2. CDR3 length: 15 residues. Losses at the gene ends were 5 bases for V and 4 bases for J; bases not matched to a gene: 4. CDR1 SSHAT and CDR2 FNYEAQ come from the germline V gene (reference sequence).

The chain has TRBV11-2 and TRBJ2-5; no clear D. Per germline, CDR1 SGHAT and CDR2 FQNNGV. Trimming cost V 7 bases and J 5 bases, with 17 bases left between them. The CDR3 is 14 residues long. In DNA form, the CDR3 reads TGTGCCAGCACCCACACGACGGCCCGGGAGACCCAGTACTTC. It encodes CASTHTTARETQYF. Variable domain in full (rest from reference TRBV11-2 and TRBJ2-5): EAGVAQSPRYKIIEKRQSVAFWCNPISGHATLYWYQQILGQGPKLLIQFQNNGVVDDSQLPKDRFSAERLKGVDSTLKIQPAKLEDSAVYLCASTHTTARETQYFGPGTRLLVL.

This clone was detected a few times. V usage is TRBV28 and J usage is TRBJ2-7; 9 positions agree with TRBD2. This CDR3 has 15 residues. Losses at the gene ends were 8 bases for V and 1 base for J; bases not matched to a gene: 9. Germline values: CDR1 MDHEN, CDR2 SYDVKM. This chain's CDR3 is CASRDGGRASYEQYF. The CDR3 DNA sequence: TGTGCCAGCCGGGACGGCGGGAGGGCTTCCTACGAGCAGTACTTC.

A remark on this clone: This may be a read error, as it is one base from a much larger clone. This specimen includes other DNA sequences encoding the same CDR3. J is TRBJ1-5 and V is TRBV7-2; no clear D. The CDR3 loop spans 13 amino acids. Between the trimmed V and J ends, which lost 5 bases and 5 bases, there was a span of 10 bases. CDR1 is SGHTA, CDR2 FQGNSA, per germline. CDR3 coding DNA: TGTGCCAGCAGCCCACAGAGGGATCAGCCCCAGCATTTT. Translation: CASSPQRDQPQHF. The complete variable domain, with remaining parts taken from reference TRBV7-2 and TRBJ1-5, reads GAGVSQSPSNKVTEKGKDVELRCDPISGHTALYWYRQSLGQGLEFLIYFQGNSAPDKSGLPSDRFSAERTGGSVSTLTIQRTQQEDSAVYLCASSPQRDQPQHFGDGTRLSIL.